The present TCR beta chain was sequenced within a study of blood T cell repertoires in COVID-19. The V and J ends lost 4 bases and 2 bases respectively, with 13 bases between them. The CDR3 extends over 15 amino acids. The germline CDR1 and CDR2 sequences are MDHEN and SYDVKM. TCRdb's copy holds only in-frame clones and misses some; the assay was immunoSEQ multiplex PCR. The repertoire holds roughly 54,000 clones, with 90% to 95% as singletons. The source is a woman between 55 and 75 years old with active or convalescent COVID-19. Sequences were obtained from peripheral blood. The chain carries TRBV28 and TRBJ2-3, with a weak D call TRBD1 (6 bases). The CDR3 bases are TGTGCCAGCAGTTCAACCAGGGGTTACACAGATACGCAGTATTTT. This gives the protein CASSSTRGYTDTQYF.